The entry that follows covers one T cell receptor (beta chain) sequence. Its specific antigen is unknown. Within one base of it there is no much larger clone, and no base qualities were kept. The source of the sample is a study of blood T cell repertoires in COVID-19 (dated by TCRdb to 2018 to 2021). In the study overall: The collaborator samples originated in the United States, Italy and Spain and spanned the acute and convalescent phases of COVID-19. Sample metadata almost always included a de-identified subject ID, COVID-19 status, age in years and sex. The dataset comprised deeply sampled blood TCRbeta repertoires from subjects exposed to, actively infected with, or recovered from COVID-19. The prospective study material was composed of cDNA or gDNA derived from T cells, B-cell-depleted T cells, or PBMCs. Samples were obtained from the ongoing ImmuneRACE study (first 160 participants) and from about 1,300 subjects provided by 6 global collaborators. Where HLA class I and class II types were available, the types were taken from metadata supplied by the sample provider, not from assay-based typing. The repertoires were released in a freely available public database intended as a resource for research on the immune response to SARS-CoV-2.

Collaborating institutions collected whole blood in K2EDTA tubes following their own protocols. For TCRbeta analysis, collaborator samples were shipped as frozen whole blood, as isolated PBMCs, or as DNA extracted from either sample type. Trimming takes 4 bases off V and 2 bases off J; junction bases not matched to a gene: 5. The germline V gene sets CDR1 to SGHDN and CDR2 to FVKESK. Its CDR3 holds 15 amino acids, cysteine through phenylalanine. Left in the record is the CDR3 DNA by itself, 45 bases read in frame from the first base. TCRbeta CDR3 regions were amplified from genomic DNA by means of the immunoSEQ Assay, a bias-controlled multiplex PCR. In the original analysis: Within the assay, amplification of reference gene primers was used to estimate how many nucleated cells each sample contained. To quantify the absolute abundance of each unique TCRbeta CDR3 rearrangement, sequence reads were collapsed and filtered. Productive Simpson clonality was computed per sample as the square root of Simpson's diversity index over productive rearrangements. In TCRdb, the immuneACCESS table is reduced to in-frame sequences with V and J assigned. These tables do not hold every clone; where another copy was compared, an unresolved V gene accounts for under half, and the others remain unexplained. The V and J calls and clone size were taken over from that table, and D and trimming were inferred from the DNA. This sample has around 300,000 clones in its table, and around four fifths of those were observed once. The biggest ten clones account for approximately 3.1% of the sample.

Here is what the overall study found, with its caveats: Clinical and demographic metadata were provided uncurated, with the amount varying by source and participant.

Specimen: peripheral blood. The receptor was derived from a man younger than 40 with active or convalescent COVID-19. Recombination linked TRBV14 to TRBJ1-1, with 9 bases matching TRBD1. The nucleotide sequence is TGTGCCAGCAGCCGACAGGGGGTTTATAACACTGAAGCTTTCTTT. It translates to CASSRQGVYNTEAFF.